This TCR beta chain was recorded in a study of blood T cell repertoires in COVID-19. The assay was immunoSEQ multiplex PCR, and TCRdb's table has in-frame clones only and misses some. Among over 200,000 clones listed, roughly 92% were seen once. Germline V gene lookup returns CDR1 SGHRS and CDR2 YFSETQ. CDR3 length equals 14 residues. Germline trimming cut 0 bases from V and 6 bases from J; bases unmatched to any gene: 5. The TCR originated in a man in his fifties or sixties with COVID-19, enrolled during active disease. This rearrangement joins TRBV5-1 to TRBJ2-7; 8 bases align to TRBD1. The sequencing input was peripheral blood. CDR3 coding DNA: TGCGCCAGCAGCTTGGGACAGGGGACGGGCGAGCAGTACTTC. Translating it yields CASSLGQGTGEQYF.